A single sample gave rise to the 14 T cell receptor beta chains below, sequenced in a study of beta chain features in type 1 diabetes. Of the isolated RNA, all was reverse transcribed, and so the sequenced material was expressed TCRB transcripts. The table came from immunoSEQ multiplex PCR; TCRdb's copy has only in-frame clones and leaves some out. Of fewer than 45,000 clones in the sample, 65% to 80% are singletons; the top ten hold around 1.8%. Their antigens are not known. Study-wide points: When Type 1 diabetes patients were examined, their TCRB CDR3s proved moderately but significantly shorter in all four CD4+ subsets.

The specimen was Tregs from blood. These receptors all stem from a man aged 25 to 40 with type 1 diabetes. Some clones in this sample may be carry-over from other donors' samples.

The chain joins TRBV9 to TRBJ2-5, with 8 bases aligning to TRBD2. The germline CDR1 and CDR2 sequences are SGDLS and YYNGEE. The V and J ends lost 0 bases and 4 bases, in that order; junction bases with no gene match: 8. The CDR3 has 16 amino acids. CDR3 residues: CASSVVGTSASETQYF. Here the CDR3 DNA reads TGTGCCAGCAGCGTAGTCGGGACTAGTGCTTCAGAGACCCAGTACTTC.

The CDR3 protein is CASSDTGNSNQPQHF. In DNA, the CDR3 is TGTGCCAGCAGCGACACAGGGAATAGCAATCAGCCCCAGCATTTT. The rearrangement joins TRBV9 to TRBJ1-5; D possibly corresponds to TRBD1 (6 bases). This CDR3 is 15 amino acids long. Trimming stripped 3 bases from V and 0 bases from J, with 10 bases between. Germline V CDR1 and CDR2: SGDLS, YYNGEE.

J is TRBJ2-1 and V is TRBV18; D is possibly TRBD2 (6 bases). The V gene lost 3 bases and the J gene lost 6 bases, with 12 bases spanning the gap. This CDR3 is built from 14 residues. Germline loops: CDR1 KGHSH, CDR2 LQKENI. The DNA of the CDR3 is TGTGCCAGCTCACCTCTAGCGTCGGCCAATGAGCAGTTCTTC. Translated: CASSPLASANEQFF.

This clone was counted only a few times. The gene calls are TRBV7-2 and TRBJ2-7; 8 bases map to TRBD2. The length of the CDR3 is 16 residues. Trimming removed 1 base from V and 2 bases from J; junction bases left unmatched: 7. CDR1 is SGHTA, CDR2 FQGNSA, per germline. CDR3 loop: CASSLELGSGAYEQYF. Written as DNA, the CDR3 is TGTGCCAGCAGCTTAGAGCTAGGTAGCGGGGCCTACGAGCAGTACTTC.

The rearrangement links TRBV5-1 to TRBJ2-1; D possibly corresponds to TRBD1 (5 bases). The CDR3 is 16 residues long. V lost 3 bases to trimming and J lost 0 bases, with 13 bases between them. In germline, CDR1 is SGHRS, CDR2 YFSETQ. CDR3 amino acids: CASSSIQASSYNEQFF. DNA for the CDR3: TGCGCCAGCAGCTCGATACAGGCGAGCTCCTACAATGAGCAGTTCTTC.

The chain uses TRBV11-2 and TRBJ1-2; D unresolved. The CDR3 contains 14 residues. Deletions cut 0 bases from V and 5 bases from J, with 10 bases between. Germline CDR1 SGHAT, CDR2 FQNNGV. Written as DNA, the CDR3 is TGTGCCAGCAGCTTAGACGAGAGGGTGTATGGCTACACCTTC. Amino acids: CASSLDERVYGYTF.

The chain joins TRBV5-1 to TRBJ2-7; D perhaps matches TRBD2 (7 bases). This CDR3 region has 12 residues. Germline CDR1 reads SGHRS; CDR2 reads YFSETQ. V gave up 5 bases and J gave up 10 bases, with 16 bases separating them. The CDR3 here is CASSRAGAGQYF. CDR3 bases: TGCGCCAGCAGTCGGGCGGGGGCTGGACAGTACTTC.

The CDR3 reads CATAEGIEQYF. In DNA, the CDR3 is TGTGCCACGGCGGAGGGGATCGAGCAGTACTTC. The chain couples TRBV10-3 to TRBJ2-7; perhaps TRBD2 as D (6 bases). Germline CDR1 reads ENHRY; CDR2 reads SYGVKD. The CDR3 loop spans 11 amino acids. Trimming pared 10 bases from V and 6 bases from J, leaving 13 bases between.

The J gene is TRBJ1-1, the V gene TRBV18, with D possibly matching TRBD1 (6 bases). Germline values: CDR1 KGHSH, CDR2 LQKENI. V was pared by 2 bases and J by 0 bases, with 7 bases between. This CDR3 has 14 amino acids. The CDR3 DNA sequence: TGTGCCAGCTCACCAGGACAGATGAACACTGAAGCTTTCTTT. This translates into CASSPGQMNTEAFF.

V and J are TRBV5-4 and TRBJ2-7, with D unclear. V lost 4 bases, J lost 6 bases, and 8 bases lay in between. CDR3 size: 11 residues. Looked up from germline, CDR1 is SGHNT and CDR2 is YYREEE (reference sequence). CDR3 sequence: CASSLNGEQYF. In nucleotides, the CDR3 is TGTGCCAGCAGCCTGAACGGCGAGCAGTACTTC. Combining the CDR3 with reference TRBV5-4 and TRBJ2-7 gives the whole variable domain ETGVTQSPTHLIKTRGQQVTLRCSSQSGHNTVSWYQQALGQGPQFIFQYYREEENGRGNFPPRFSGLQFPNYSSELNVNALELDDSALYLCASSLNGEQYFGPGTRLTVT.

The V gene is TRBV4-2, the J gene TRBJ1-2; D remains ambiguous. This CDR3 spans 18 amino acids. The V and J ends lost 0 bases and 2 bases respectively, with 19 bases between them. Germline V gene sequence: CDR1 LGHNA, CDR2 YNFKEQ. The CDR3 region is CASSQDSKRRRRNYGYTF. The CDR3 DNA reads as TGTGCCAGCAGCCAAGATTCAAAGCGGCGGCGGAGGAACTATGGCTACACCTTC.

The chain links TRBV14 to TRBJ1-6; weak D call: TRBD1 (5 bases). Germline lookup yields CDR1 SGHDN and CDR2 FVKESK. This CDR3 spans 14 amino acids. V lost 5 bases and J lost 10, with 15 bases in between. The CDR3 here is CASSSWTRMSPLHF. The CDR3 DNA reads TGTGCCAGCAGCAGCTGGACACGGATGTCACCCCTCCACTTT. Full variable domain (rest looked up from reference TRBV14 and TRBJ1-6): EAGVTQFPSHSVIEKGQTVTLRCDPISGHDNLYWYRRVMGKEIKFLLHFVKESKQDESGMPNNRFLAERTGGTYSTLKVQPAELEDSGVYFCASSSWTRMSPLHFGNGTRLTVT.

V usage is TRBV6-1 and J usage is TRBJ2-1, with TRBD2 matching 8 bases. The CDR3 spans 18 residues. CDR1 is MNHNS and CDR2 is SASEGT in the germline V gene. The V gene end was trimmed by 4 bases and the J gene end by 2 bases; junction bases not matched to a gene: 13. The CDR3: CASSAEGGGLGAYNEQFF. DNA for the CDR3: TGTGCCAGCAGTGCCGAGGGGGGGGGACTAGGGGCCTACAATGAGCAGTTCTTC.

The chain is built from TRBV7-2 and TRBJ2-7, with a tentative D call TRBD1 (5 bases). Trimming took 1 base from V and 0 from J, leaving 10 bases between them. The CDR3 runs to 15 residues. CDR1 and CDR2 from the germline V gene are SGHTA and FQGNSA. The CDR3 is CASSLGLGHSYEQYF. DNA for the CDR3: TGTGCCAGCAGCTTAGGTCTAGGACACTCCTACGAGCAGTACTTC.